This passage covers 18 T cell receptor beta chains from one sample sequenced in a study of blood T cell repertoires in COVID-19. The repertoire was sequenced with immunoSEQ multiplex PCR; TCRdb's copy has only in-frame clones and lacks some. The table records around 80,000 clones, around 88% of them present only once. The sample was peripheral blood. Receptors originate from a man in his fifties or sixties with acute or convalescent COVID-19.

The chain has TRBV5-4 and TRBJ2-3; a possible D gene is TRBD2 (5 bases). The V gene lost 2 bases and the J gene lost 2 bases, with 9 bases spanning the gap. CDR1 is SGHNT and CDR2 is YYREEE in the germline V gene (reference sequence). The CDR3 contains 14 residues. The CDR3 DNA sequence: TGTGCCAGCAGCTTTGGTCGGGACACAGATACGCAGTATTTT. It is translated as CASSFGRDTDTQYF.

V and J are TRBV4-2 and TRBJ2-1; tentatively, D is TRBD2 (6 bases). Germline V gene sequence: CDR1 LGHNA, CDR2 YNFKEQ. The CDR3 spans 18 residues. Deletions cut 0 bases from V and 4 bases from J, with 19 bases between. The CDR3 loop is CASSQDGGTAKAYNEQFF. In nucleotides, the CDR3 is TGTGCCAGCAGCCAAGATGGAGGGACGGCGAAAGCTTACAATGAGCAGTTCTTC.

Only one count was recorded for this clone. The CDR3, as DNA: TGTGCCAGCAGCCAAGAGGTGGGAGCGGGGGATGAGCAGTTCTTC. Amino acid sequence: CASSQEVGAGDEQFF. The chain recombines TRBV4-2 with TRBJ2-1, with 8 bases matching TRBD2. CDR1 and CDR2 (germline): LGHNA, YNFKEQ. The CDR3 loop spans 15 amino acids. J gave up 8 bases and V 0 bases, and 6 bases lay outside the gene matches.

This clone was found once. This chain joins TRBV10-1 and TRBJ2-3, with 8 bases identical to TRBD2. J gave up 3 bases and V 6 bases, and 5 bases lay outside the gene matches. Germline CDR1 reads WNHNN; CDR2 reads SYGVQD (reference sequence). The CDR3 contains 14 residues. As DNA, the CDR3 is TGCGCCAGCAGCCCAGCGGGGGAAACAGATACGCAGTATTTT. It is translated as CASSPAGETDTQYF.

V is TRBV5-1 and J is TRBJ2-5; 11 positions agree with TRBD2. Trimming took 3 bases from V and 3 from J; bases not matched to a gene: 4. CDR1 is SGHRS, CDR2 YFSETQ, per germline. This CDR3 region has 15 residues. The CDR3 DNA reads as TGCGCCAGCAGCTCTAAACTAGCGGGAGAAGAGACCCAGTACTTC. Translated: CASSSKLAGEETQYF.

DNA of the CDR3: TGTGCCAGCAGTGCGCTCGGACAGGGTAGCGAGCAGTACTTC. Translated: CASSALGQGSEQYF. The rearrangement links TRBV25-1 to TRBJ2-7; 8 bases agree with TRBD1. The CDR3 is 14 amino acids. Germline CDR1 MGHDK, CDR2 SYGVNS. With V trimmed by 4 bases and J by 6 bases, 8 bases remained unmatched.

This rearrangement joins TRBV5-5 to TRBJ2-7; D possibly corresponds to TRBD1 (6 bases). There are 15 residues in the CDR3. V lost 5 bases to trimming and J lost 3 bases, with 18 bases between them. Germline assignment: CDR1 SGHKS and CDR2 YYEKEE (reference sequence). This CDR3 reads CASRLQGHSYYEQYF. The CDR3 nucleotides read TGTGCCAGCAGATTACAGGGCCATAGCTACTACGAGCAGTACTTC. Complete variable domain (other parts from reference TRBV5-5 and TRBJ2-7): DAGVTQSPTHLIKTRGQQVTLRCSPISGHKSVSWYQQVLGQGPQFIFQYYEKEERGRGNFPDRFSARQFPNYSSELNVNALLLGDSALYLCASRLQGHSYYEQYFGPGTRLTVT.

The DNA for the CDR3 is TGTGCCAGCAGTTTTTCCAAGGGGGCTTATAATTCACCCCTCCACTTT. Residues: CASSFSKGAYNSPLHF. The genes are TRBV27 and TRBJ1-6, with 7 bases that match TRBD1. With V trimmed by 3 bases and J by 4 bases, 6 bases remained unmatched. The CDR3 extends over 16 amino acids. Germline-derived CDR1 and CDR2 are MNHEY and SMNVEV (reference sequence).

The genes are TRBV29-1 and TRBJ2-1; TRBD2 matches at 10 bases. This CDR3 region has 14 residues. Germline CDR1 reads SQVTM; CDR2 reads ANQGSEA. J gave up 10 bases and V 7 bases, and 13 bases lay outside the gene matches. CDR3 nucleotide sequence: TGCAGCGCGGTGGGAAGCGGGGGGGCCAGGGAGCAGTTCTTC. Its protein is CSAVGSGGAREQFF.

This clone came up once. The rearrangement links TRBV5-5 to TRBJ1-5; D may be TRBD1 (6 bases). Germline CDR1 is SGHKS and CDR2 is YYEKEE (reference sequence). This CDR3 comprises 13 residues. Trimming stripped 4 bases from V and 6 bases from J, with 11 bases between. Here the CDR3 reads CASSPGVGQPQHF. The CDR3 nucleotides are TGTGCCAGCAGCCCAGGGGTAGGTCAGCCCCAGCATTTT.

This clone was observed a handful of times. The CDR3 coding sequence is TGCAGCGTTGAAACAGTATTTAACTACACCTTC. Protein: CSVETVFNYTF. The V gene is TRBV29-1, the J gene TRBJ1-2, with D hard to call. Between the trimmed V and J ends, which lost 2 bases and 10 bases, there was a span of 11 bases. Germline loops: CDR1 SQVTM, CDR2 ANQGSEA. The CDR3 extends over 11 amino acids.

The chain links TRBV7-8 to TRBJ2-1; perhaps TRBD2 as D (5 bases). The germline V gene has CDR1 SGHVS and CDR2 FQNEAQ. Trimming shortened V by 0 bases and J by 0 bases, and 18 bases separated the two germline ends. The CDR3 extends over 19 amino acids. The DNA of the CDR3 is TGTGCCAGCAGCTTAGCCCGTAGTCTGAGCGGTAGCTCCTACAATGAGCAGTTCTTC. It yields the protein CASSLARSLSGSSYNEQFF.

This clone came up a few times. DNA for the CDR3: TGTGCCAGTGGGGCGACTCGGACAGGGACCAACTATGGCTACACCTTC. It specifies CASGATRTGTNYGYTF. J is TRBJ1-2 and V is TRBV19; 8 nucleotides align to TRBD1. V gave up 8 bases and J gave up 2 bases; unmatched junction bases: 13. The CDR3 spans 16 residues. Germline values: CDR1 LNHDA, CDR2 SQIVND (reference sequence).

The genes are TRBV6-4 and TRBJ2-3; the match to TRBD2 covers 7 bases. J gave up 4 bases and V 6 bases, and 10 bases lay outside the gene matches. CDR3 size: 15 residues. Germline values: CDR1 MRHNA, CDR2 SNTAGT. The CDR3 spells CASSASGGMADTQYF. CDR3 sequence (DNA): TGTGCCAGCAGCGCTAGCGGAGGAATGGCAGATACGCAGTATTTT.

The V gene is TRBV10-2, the J gene TRBJ2-3; 8 positions agree with TRBD2. V dropped 4 bases and J dropped 4; count of bases not matched to a gene: 4. CDR3 size: 14 residues. Germline CDR1 WSHSY, CDR2 SAAADI. CDR3 residues: CASSAGGPPDTQYF. Here the CDR3 DNA reads TGCGCCAGCAGTGCGGGGGGGCCCCCAGATACGCAGTATTTT.

V and J are TRBV5-5 and TRBJ1-2, with D possibly TRBD1 on 6 matching bases. V gave up 4 bases and J gave up 8 bases, with 15 bases separating them. From germline, CDR1 is SGHKS and CDR2 YYEKEE (reference sequence). This CDR3 is 13 amino acids long. As DNA, the CDR3 is TGTGCCAGCAGCCGATCAGGGGTGGAGGGCTACACCTTC. This translates into CASSRSGVEGYTF.

This clone appeared a single time. The chain is built from TRBV28 and TRBJ2-3; D is perhaps TRBD2 (6 bases). Germline loops: CDR1 MDHEN, CDR2 SYDVKM. There are 14 residues in the CDR3. V was shortened by 8 bases and J by 11 bases, with 23 bases between the two germline ends. In DNA form, the CDR3 reads TGTGCCAGCCAGACCGGGACTTTGGAATCAGGGCAGTATTTT. It is translated as CASQTGTLESGQYF.

The chain carries TRBV15 and TRBJ1-2, with D tentatively TRBD1 (5 bases). The length of the CDR3 is 16 residues. Germline CDR1 is LNHNV and CDR2 is YYDKDF (reference sequence). The ends were cut back, 0 bases at V and 7 bases at J, with 18 bases in the middle. The CDR3 here is CATSRDPGGSLRGYTF. The CDR3 DNA reads TGTGCCACCAGCAGAGATCCGGGGGGGAGTCTGCGTGGCTACACCTTC.